This entry lists 21 T cell receptor beta chains sequenced from one sample in a study of shared clonotypes between healthy human individuals. Generated by immunoSEQ multiplex PCR, the TCRdb table keeps only in-frame clones and is missing some. The data show over 2,000,000 clones, with just over 90% seen just once and over 1.5% held by the top ten. Cells designated naive CD8 were CD45RO-negative and were positively selected for CCR7, with terminally differentiated effector memory CD45RA+ cells excluded. Sequencing was carried out using naive CD8+ T cells from PBMCs. The receptor source for this set is a man aged 18 to 30 in good health. Some clones in this sample may be carry-over from other donors' samples.

The chain joins TRBV4-1 to TRBJ2-3; 14 bases are shared with TRBD2. The germline gives CDR1 MGHRA, CDR2 YSYEKL. The V segment lost 4 bases and the J segment 5 bases; nucleotides outside the gene matches: 11. The CDR3 loop spans 18 amino acids. The chain's CDR3 is CASSPEPGLAGVGDTQYF. In DNA, the CDR3 is TGCGCCAGCAGCCCAGAACCGGGACTAGCGGGAGTTGGAGATACGCAGTATTTT.

The chain combines TRBV4-2 with TRBJ2-1; D is unclear. With 1 base removed from V and 2 bases from J, the gap between germline ends came to 6 bases. The CDR3 spans 14 residues. Germline V gives CDR1 LGHNA, CDR2 YNFKEQ. The CDR3 DNA sequence: TGTGCCAGCAGCCAAGGGAACACCTACAATGAGCAGTTCTTC. It codes for CASSQGNTYNEQFF.

As DNA, the CDR3 is TGTGCCAGCAGCTTAGAGGAGTACGGAGCGGGGGCCTACGAGCAGTACTTC. This codes for CASSLEEYGAGAYEQYF. The chain links TRBV11-2 to TRBJ2-7; 8 bases align to TRBD2. The CDR3 is 17 residues long. CDR1 and CDR2 (germline): SGHAT, FQNNGV. V was clipped by 0 bases and J by 2 bases; unmatched bases: 9.

This sequence joins TRBV19 and TRBJ1-5; D is undetermined. The germline V gene encodes CDR1 LNHDA and CDR2 SQIVND (reference sequence). There are 17 residues in the CDR3. V lost 1 base and J 4 bases, leaving 17 bases between the germline ends. The CDR3 reads CASSIGWTDLKNQPQHF. Here the CDR3 DNA reads TGTGCCAGTAGTATAGGGTGGACGGACCTCAAGAATCAGCCCCAGCATTTT.

The chain combines TRBV5-8 with TRBJ2-7; the D gene is possibly TRBD2 (5 bases). The CDR3 runs 13 residues. Trimming shortened V by 4 bases and J by 6 bases, and 14 bases separated the two germline ends. Germline loops: CDR1 SGHTS, CDR2 YDEGEE. CDR3 nucleotide sequence: TGTGCCAGCAGCATGGGAGCTGTTCTCGAGCAGTACTTC. It specifies CASSMGAVLEQYF.

The rearrangement links TRBV7-6 to TRBJ2-7; 9 nucleotides match TRBD2. The ends lost 2 bases at V and 4 bases at J; junction bases unmatched: 12. There are 17 residues in the CDR3. CDR1 and CDR2 (germline): SGHVS, FNYEAQ. CDR3 coding DNA: TGTGCCAGCAGCTTACAAGCGGGAGGCCCTACCCCATACGAGCAGTACTTC. It yields the protein CASSLQAGGPTPYEQYF.

The chain combines TRBV27 with TRBJ2-5; D remains unclear. Trimming pared 0 bases from V and 1 base from J, leaving 6 bases between. CDR1 and CDR2 (germline): MNHEY, SMNVEV (reference sequence). The CDR3 is 14 amino acids. CDR3 sequence: CASSLSFLQETQYF. The CDR3, as DNA: TGTGCCAGCAGTTTATCCTTCCTCCAAGAGACCCAGTACTTC.

The chain recombines TRBV7-8 with TRBJ2-5; 11 bases line up with TRBD2. The germline gives CDR1 SGHVS, CDR2 FQNEAQ. This CDR3 region has 17 residues. V trimming: 6 bases; J trimming: 1 base; junction bases outside the gene matches: 10. The CDR3: CASSQSGGTSGQETQYF. The DNA for the CDR3 is TGTGCCAGCAGTCAAAGTGGAGGGACTAGCGGCCAAGAGACCCAGTACTTC.

With regard to this clone: The sample contains more than one DNA sequence encoding this CDR3. The chain joins TRBV5-5 to TRBJ1-1; D remains unclear. Trimming shortened V by 0 bases and J by 5 bases, and 5 bases separated the two germline ends. The length of the CDR3 is 12 residues. Germline V lookup: CDR1 SGHKS, CDR2 YYEKEE (reference sequence). In DNA, the CDR3 is TGTGCCAGCAGCTTGGGTTCGACTGAAGCTTTCTTT. This sequence encodes CASSLGSTEAFF. The variable domain in full, completed from reference TRBV5-5 and TRBJ1-1, reads DAGVTQSPTHLIKTRGQQVTLRCSPISGHKSVSWYQQVLGQGPQFIFQYYEKEERGRGNFPDRFSARQFPNYSSELNVNALLLGDSALYLCASSLGSTEAFFGQGTRLTVV.

This clone has just one count. The chain is built from TRBV6-5 and TRBJ2-3; tentatively, D is TRBD1 (6 bases). The CDR3 is 14 amino acids. V was trimmed by 6 bases and J by 4 bases, leaving 14 bases between them. Germline CDR1 reads MNHEY; CDR2 reads SVGAGI. The CDR3 sequence is CASSLQGGADTQYF. CDR3 nucleotide sequence: TGTGCCAGCAGCTTACAGGGTGGCGCAGATACGCAGTATTTT.

The chain carries TRBV7-2 and TRBJ2-1; 10 bases match TRBD2. The V and J ends lost 2 bases and 3 bases, in that order; junction bases with no gene match: 1. Germline lookup yields CDR1 SGHTA and CDR2 FQGNSA. The CDR3 runs 15 residues. CDR3 DNA: TGTGCCAGCAGCTTACTAGCGGGAGACTACAATGAGCAGTTCTTC. Protein product: CASSLLAGDYNEQFF.

V gene TRBV30 combines with J gene TRBJ2-5, with D possibly matching TRBD1 (5 bases). The last part of the DNA fits TRBJ2-7 better; the J call may be wrong. CDR1 is GTSNPN, CDR2 SVGIG, per germline (reference sequence). The CDR3 loop spans 16 amino acids. CDR3 sequence reads: CAWSVSWGSRSYEQYF. The CDR3 nucleotides read TGTGCCTGGAGTGTGAGTTGGGGCAGCCGCTCCTACGAGCAGTACTTC.

Notes on this clone: Other DNA sequences in the same sample also yield this CDR3. The chain couples TRBV28 to TRBJ1-2; D is unclear. V lost 3 bases, J lost 3 bases, and 8 bases lay in between. This CDR3 is built from 13 residues. Germline assignment: CDR1 MDHEN and CDR2 SYDVKM. The CDR3 bases are TGTGCCAGCAGTTTGCTAGGGTACTATGGCTACACCTTC. This sequence encodes CASSLLGYYGYTF.

The V and J genes are TRBV4-1 and TRBJ2-3; tentative D call: TRBD2 (6 bases). The CDR3 extends over 16 amino acids. Germline loops: CDR1 MGHRA, CDR2 YSYEKL. V was cut by 4 bases and J by 3 bases, with 17 bases left in between. For the CDR3, the DNA is TGCGCCAGCAGCCCCTATCACGGGAGTCGAACAGATACGCAGTATTTT. This encodes CASSPYHGSRTDTQYF.

The J gene is TRBJ2-6, the V gene TRBV28, with D maybe TRBD1 (5 bases). The CDR3 covers 16 residues. CDR1 is MDHEN, CDR2 SYDVKM, per germline. V was clipped by 3 bases and J by 0 bases, with 9 bases between them. This CDR3 reads CASSFGASSGANVLTF. The DNA for the CDR3 is TGTGCCAGCAGTTTTGGGGCTAGCTCTGGGGCCAACGTCCTGACTTTC.

The rearrangement links TRBV5-6 to TRBJ2-5, with a possible D match to TRBD2 (7 bases). V gave up 6 bases and J gave up 4 bases, with 19 bases separating them. Germline-derived CDR1 and CDR2 are SGHDT and YYEEEE. The CDR3 is made up of 15 amino acids. CDR3 sequence reads: CASTPVRGAGETQYF. The CDR3 bases are TGTGCCAGCACCCCCGTCCGGGGGGCGGGAGAGACCCAGTACTTC. Drawing the rest from reference TRBV5-6 and TRBJ2-5, the complete variable domain is DAGVTQSPTHLIKTRGQQVTLRCSPKSGHDTVSWYQQALGQGPQFIFQYYEEEERQRGNFPDRFSGHQFPNYSSELNVNALLLGDSALYLCASTPVRGAGETQYFGPGTRLLVL.

The chain uses TRBV5-6 and TRBJ2-7, with D hard to call. There are 12 residues in the CDR3. CDR1 and CDR2 from the germline V gene are SGHDT and YYEEEE. The V gene lost 0 bases and the J gene lost 6 bases, with 7 bases spanning the gap. The CDR3 is CASSLVSFEQYF. The CDR3, as DNA: TGTGCCAGCAGCTTGGTTTCATTCGAGCAGTACTTC.

V usage is TRBV27 and J usage is TRBJ1-1; tentative D call: TRBD1 (6 bases). The germline V and J ends were trimmed by 8 bases and 1 base, with 14 bases remaining between them. The CDR3 runs 14 residues. Germline V gives CDR1 MNHEY, CDR2 SMNVEV (reference sequence). The CDR3 loop reads CASRVGGANTEAFF. CDR3 bases: TGTGCCAGCCGGGTCGGGGGGGCGAACACTGAAGCTTTCTTT.

The chain has TRBV27 and TRBJ2-3; D unresolved. The V gene lost 7 bases and the J gene lost 5 bases, with 13 bases spanning the gap. Germline V CDR1 and CDR2: MNHEY, SMNVEV (reference sequence). This CDR3 region has 13 residues. CDR3 bases: TGTGCCAGCACGTCTGGGGTCCAAGATACGCAGTATTTT. This codes for CASTSGVQDTQYF.

The rearrangement joins TRBV27 to TRBJ2-3, with TRBD2 matching 10 bases. Trimming took 2 bases from V and 2 from J; bases not matched to a gene: 7. This CDR3 region has 17 residues. CDR1 and CDR2 from the germline V gene are MNHEY and SMNVEV (reference sequence). The CDR3 bases are TGTGCCAGCAGTTTAAGCCTAGCGGGAGCAATCACAGATACGCAGTATTTT. The encoded protein is CASSLSLAGAITDTQYF.

This clone was seen a single time. The chain joins TRBV6-1 to TRBJ1-1; D remains ambiguous. Trimming removed 8 bases from V and 10 bases from J, with 23 bases in between. Germline V CDR1 and CDR2: MNHNS, SASEGT. The CDR3 covers 14 residues. The CDR3, as DNA: TGTGCCAGCCTCACAAAAGCCGGGCTTAACACAGCTTTCTTT. It specifies CASLTKAGLNTAFF.